This T cell receptor beta chain was observed in a study of blood T cells in healthy people across ages. With respect to this clonotype: Its antigen is still unknown.

PBMCs were isolated at a quantity of at least 6.5 million per sample. CDR1 MNHEY and CDR2 SVGEGT come from the germline V gene. V dropped 2 bases and J dropped 6 bases, with 10 bases sitting between them. The CDR3 sequence is 14 residues long. It was with a sample-barcoded 5' primer and a J-beta primer mix that a second PCR of roughly 7 to 12 cycles was run. Researchers report that a template-switch adaptor with 12 random nucleotides tagged each cDNA molecule. TCRdb called the 5' RACE reads again in MiXCR, with one record for every CDR3 protein. The sample holds about 1,400,000 distinct CDR3 sequences, almost 60% seen once. Regarding the study as a whole: As age increased, TCR beta diversity per million T cells fell in a roughly linear fashion.

The sample was blood. The V gene is TRBV6-2 or TRBV6-3, the J gene TRBJ2-2; tentatively, D is TRBD1 (5 bases). The clonotype originates from a man aged 18 to 30 in good health. The CDR3 DNA reads TGTGCCAGCAGTTACGGAGACAGTTCCGGGGAGCTGTTTTTT. As protein: CASSYGDSSGELFF.